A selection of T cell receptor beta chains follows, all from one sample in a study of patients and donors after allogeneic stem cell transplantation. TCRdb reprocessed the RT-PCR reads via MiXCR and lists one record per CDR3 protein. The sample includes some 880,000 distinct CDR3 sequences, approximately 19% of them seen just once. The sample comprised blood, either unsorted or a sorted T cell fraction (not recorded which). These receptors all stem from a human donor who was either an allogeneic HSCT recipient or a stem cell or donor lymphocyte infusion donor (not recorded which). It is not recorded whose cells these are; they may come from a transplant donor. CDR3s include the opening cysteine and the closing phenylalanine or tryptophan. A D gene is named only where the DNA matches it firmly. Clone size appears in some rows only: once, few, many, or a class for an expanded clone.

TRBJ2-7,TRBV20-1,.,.,CSARVVGEQYF,TGCAGTGCTAGAGTGGTGGGAGAGCAGTACTTC
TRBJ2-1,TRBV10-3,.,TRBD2,CAIRGGVGPDNEQFF,TGTGCCATCAGGGGGGGGGTCGGGCCGGACAATGAGCAGTTCTTC
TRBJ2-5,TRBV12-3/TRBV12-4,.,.,CASSHGGQETQYF,TGTGCCAGCAGTCATGGAGGGCAAGAGACCCAGTACTTC
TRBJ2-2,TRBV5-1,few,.,CASSLDRIGTGELFF,TGCGCCAGCAGCTTGGATCGAATTGGCACCGGGGAGCTGTTTTTT
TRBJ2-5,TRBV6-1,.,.,CASEGPNQETQYF,TGTGCCAGCGAAGGCCCTAACCAAGAGACCCAGTACTTC
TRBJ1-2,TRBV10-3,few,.,CAITAGDTRGAGYTF,TGTGCCATCACCGCGGGGGACACCAGGGGAGCTGGCTACACCTTC
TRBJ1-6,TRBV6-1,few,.,CASSPYLSGAHSPLHF,TGTGCCAGCAGTCCTTATCTGTCCGGGGCTCATTCACCCCTCCACTTT
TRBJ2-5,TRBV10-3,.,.,CAISLSNRETQYF,TGTGCCATCAGCCTAAGTAACCGAGAGACCCAGTACTTC
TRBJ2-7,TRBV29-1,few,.,CSVRTVPYEQYF,TGCAGCGTCCGGACAGTCCCCTACGAGCAGTACTTC
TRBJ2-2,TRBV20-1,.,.,CSARFANTGELFF,TGCAGTGCTAGGTTTGCGAACACCGGGGAGCTGTTTTTT
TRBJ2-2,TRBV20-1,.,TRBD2,CSVSGRDTGELFF,TGCAGTGTTAGCGGGAGGGATACCGGGGAGCTGTTTTTT
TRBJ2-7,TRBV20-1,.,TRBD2,CSASSFLSSGRPPYEQYF,TGCAGTGCTAGCTCATTCCTCTCTAGCGGGAGGCCACCCTACGAGCAGTACTTC
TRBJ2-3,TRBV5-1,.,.,CASSLALGTPSTDTQYF,TGCGCCAGCAGCTTGGCGCTAGGGACACCTAGCACAGATACGCAGTATTTT
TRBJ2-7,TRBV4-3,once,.,CASSPGRETYEQYF,TGCGCCAGCAGCCCTGGACGGGAGACCTACGAGCAGTACTTC
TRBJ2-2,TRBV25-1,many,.,CASSVLLPANTGELFF,TGTGCCAGCAGTGTCCTACTACCGGCTAACACCGGGGAGCTGTTTTTT
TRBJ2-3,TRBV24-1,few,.,CATSDDGGRYTDTQYF,TGTGCCACCAGTGACGACGGGGGCCGATACACAGATACGCAGTATTTT
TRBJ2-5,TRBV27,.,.,CASSLWGAGETQYF,TGTGCCAGCAGTTTATGGGGAGCCGGGGAGACCCAGTACTTC
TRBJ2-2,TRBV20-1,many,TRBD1,CSARLTGATGELFF,TGCAGTGCTAGATTGACAGGGGCTACCGGGGAGCTGTTTTTT